The T cell receptor (beta chain) described here comes from a study of cytomegalovirus exposure and HLA in healthy donors. CDR1 DFQATT and CDR2 SNEGSKA come from the germline V gene (reference sequence). CDR3 size: 10 residues. The ends were cut back, 5 bases at V and 2 bases at J, with 3 bases in the middle. Primers included in the PCR were 60 Vbeta and 13 Jbeta primers. The assay was immunoSEQ multiplex PCR, and TCRdb's table has in-frame clones only and misses some. The specimen's table records some 70,000 clones. The J gene is TRBJ1-1, the V gene TRBV20-1; D ambiguous. Source material: PBMCs. This TCR was sampled from a man in his forties or fifties in good health and CMV-seronegative. The CDR3 coding sequence is TGCAGTGCTTCTAACACTGAAGCTTTCTTT. Its translation: CSASNTEAFF.